Following are 10 T cell receptor beta chains from one sample sequenced in a study of T cells after somatic rescue of genetic block. TCRdb's copy holds only in-frame clones and misses some; the assay was immunoSEQ multiplex PCR. The sample carries about 8,000 clones, around 80% recorded once. The sample consisted of peripheral blood mononuclear cells (PBMCs). These receptor sequences come from a boy aged 5-17 years.

The chain combines TRBV14 with TRBJ1-1; D not resolved. Germline V CDR1 and CDR2: SGHDN, FVKESK. CDR3 length: 15 residues. Trimming removed 4 bases from V and 3 bases from J, with 15 bases in between. The CDR3 nucleotides read TGTGCCAGCAGCCCCGTAGCGGGTCCTTACACTGAAGCTTTCTTT. Encoded protein: CASSPVAGPYTEAFF.

The chain has TRBV7-3 and TRBJ1-5; TRBD1 aligns across 7 bases. After removal of 4 bases from V and 2 bases from J, the junction contained 23 bases not matched to a gene. This CDR3 contains 21 residues. CDR1 SGHTA and CDR2 FQGTGA come from the germline V gene. The CDR3 reads CASSCPQIRTGGKYRNQPQHF. DNA for the CDR3: TGTGCCAGCAGCTGCCCCCAAATAAGGACAGGTGGTAAGTACCGCAATCAGCCCCAGCATTTT.

The V and J genes are TRBV11-3 and TRBJ1-1; unclear D gene. The germline V gene encodes CDR1 SGHNT and CDR2 YENEEA. The V gene lost 2 bases and the J gene lost 5 bases, with 9 bases spanning the gap. CDR3 length equals 13 residues. CDR3 region: CASSLYVETEAFF. CDR3 DNA sequence: TGTGCCAGCAGCTTATATGTGGAAACTGAAGCTTTCTTT.

This rearrangement joins TRBV5-8 to TRBJ2-3; 7 bases line up with TRBD1. Trimming at V came to 0 bases and at J to 5 bases, leaving 6 bases not matched to a gene. The CDR3 is 15 residues long. In germline, CDR1 is SGHTS, CDR2 YDEGEE. The CDR3 nucleotides read TGTGCCAGCAGCTTGGGACAGGGACCGAAAGATACGCAGTATTTT. This sequence encodes CASSLGQGPKDTQYF.

This clone was seen only once. The V and J genes are TRBV6-1 and TRBJ2-1; D remains unclear. Trimming took 9 bases from V and 0 from J, leaving 9 bases between them. The CDR3 runs to 13 residues. The germline V gene encodes CDR1 MNHNS and CDR2 SASEGT. The CDR3 DNA sequence: TGTGCCAGTAGGCCGAGCTCCTACAATGAGCAGTTCTTC. It translates to CASRPSSYNEQFF.

V is TRBV9 and J is TRBJ1-2; D gene uncertain. The CDR3 is 13 residues long. Germline V gene sequence: CDR1 SGDLS, CDR2 YYNGEE. The V end lost 0 bases, the J end lost 4 bases, and 7 bases lay between the germline ends. Here the CDR3 DNA reads TGTGCCAGCAGCGTAGGGGATCGCTATGGCTACACCTTC. Translated: CASSVGDRYGYTF.

The genes are TRBV7-9 and TRBJ2-7; 11 bases agree with TRBD1. CDR1 is SEHNR and CDR2 is FQNEAQ in the germline V gene (reference sequence). Trimming removed 1 base from V and 3 bases from J; junction bases left unmatched: 5. The CDR3 loop spans 16 amino acids. As DNA, the CDR3 is TGTGCCAGCAGCTTAGTGGGACAGGGGGGGTACTACGAGCAGTACTTC. It specifies CASSLVGQGGYYEQYF.

This clone came up once. The V and J genes are TRBV20-1 and TRBJ2-5; D is ambiguous. This CDR3 has 11 amino acids. Germline V lookup: CDR1 DFQATT, CDR2 SNEGSKA (reference sequence). V lost 7 bases to trimming and J lost 0 bases, with 6 bases between them. Here the CDR3 reads CSVQYQETQYF. CDR3 DNA sequence: TGCAGTGTTCAGTACCAAGAGACCCAGTACTTC.

CDR3 residues: CASSEPGADTQYF. In nucleotides, the CDR3 is TGTGCCAGTAGCGAGCCAGGCGCAGATACGCAGTATTTT. The V and J genes are TRBV19 and TRBJ2-3; D not certain. V was shortened by 6 bases and J by 4 bases, with 11 bases between the two germline ends. Germline V lookup: CDR1 LNHDA, CDR2 SQIVND (reference sequence). There are 13 residues in the CDR3.

This chain links TRBV28 with TRBJ1-1, with no clear D. V gave up 6 bases and J gave up 8 bases, with 16 bases separating them. The germline gives CDR1 MDHEN, CDR2 SYDVKM. The length of the CDR3 is 13 residues. The DNA for the CDR3 is TGTGCCAGCAGGCAGGACTCTCTCCGGGAAGCTTTCTTT. As protein: CASRQDSLREAFF.